This note documents a single TCR beta chain sequence. What it recognizes is unknown. The PCR used 52 TRBV and 13 TRBJ primers. The protocol was immunoSEQ multiplex PCR, while the TCRdb copy is restricted to in-frame clones and leaves out a portion. The sample includes fewer than 6,500 clones, 75% to 90% of them seen just once. Patients aged 2 to 39 years had fewer naive and more memory CD4+ and CD8+ T cells. Sorting split CD4+ cells into CD25-high CD127-low Tregs and CD25-low CD127-high conventional T cells. These data come from a study of regulatory T cells. Study-wide findings and caveats: Regulatory T cells from CD3G-deficient patients were less diverse than autologous conventional CD4+ cells and control regulatory cells. Patient repertoires had restricted TRB V-J pairs and skewed V and J usage, most in Tregs. The two patients with the most severe autoimmunity showed the strongest Treg restriction.

Germline V gives CDR1 SGHNT, CDR2 YENEEA. This CDR3 region has 15 residues. J lost 8 bases, V lost 1 base, and 6 bases had no gene match. This rearrangement joins TRBV11-3 to TRBJ2-1; 9 bases agree with TRBD2. The clonotype was recovered from a person aged 18-29 years with CD3G deficiency. The source material was CD4+ Tregs sorted from blood. CDR3 sequence: CASSLGGSGRYEQFF. CDR3 nucleotides: TGTGCCAGCAGCTTAGGTGGTAGCGGGAGATATGAGCAGTTCTTC. Together with reference TRBV11-3 and TRBJ2-1, the CDR3 gives the full variable domain: EAGVVQSPRYKIIEKKQPVAFWCNPISGHNTLYWYLQNLGQGPELLIRYENEEAVDDSQLPKDRFSAERLKGVDSTLKIQPAELGDSAVYLCASSLGGSGRYEQFFGPGTRLTVL.